The 24 T cell receptor beta chains below were found in one sample sequenced in a study of cytomegalovirus exposure and HLA in healthy donors. PCR employed 60 Vbeta and 13 Jbeta primers. This table comes from immunoSEQ multiplex PCR, and its TCRdb copy is limited to in-frame clones, with some not included. The sample carries about 100,000 clones, about 80% recorded once. Sequencing was done on a sample of PBMCs. The source is a man in his forties in good health and CMV-seronegative.

The V gene is TRBV30, the J gene TRBJ1-1, with 7 bases aligning to TRBD1. Germline lookup yields CDR1 GTSNPN and CDR2 SVGIG (reference sequence). V lost 3 bases, J lost 5 bases, and 24 bases stayed unmatched. CDR3 length: 19 amino acids. The DNA for the CDR3 is TGTGCCTGGAGCCTATACAGCGTTTTAAACGGGACAGTTCCAACTGAAGCTTTCTTT. Translation: CAWSLYSVLNGTVPTEAFF.

The chain combines TRBV28 with TRBJ2-3, with TRBD2 matching over 14 bases. CDR1 MDHEN and CDR2 SYDVKM come from the germline V gene. The CDR3 runs to 17 residues. V dropped 5 bases and J dropped 2; count of bases not matched to a gene: 6. The CDR3: CASSPEGLAGDTDTQYF. The CDR3 nucleotides read TGTGCCAGCAGTCCTGAGGGACTAGCGGGGGACACAGATACGCAGTATTTT. Using reference TRBV28 and TRBJ2-3 for the parts outside the CDR3, the full variable domain is DVKVTQSSRYLVKRTGEKVFLECVQDMDHENMFWYRQDPGLGLRLIYFSYDVKMKEKGDIPEGYSVSREKKERFSLILESASTNQTSMYLCASSPEGLAGDTDTQYFGPGTRLTVL.

With respect to this clone: No DNA is shown, since the ends of the CDR3 on it are uncertain; the CDR3 is the one TCRdb lists. The rearrangement links TRBV7-3 to TRBJ2-1; TRBD2, the D gene given by the table, was not confirmed from the DNA. The CDR3 is 19 amino acids in total, end residues counted. Germline V lookup: CDR1 SGHTA, CDR2 FQGTGA. The chain's CDR3 is CASSFGQGLTTHSYNEQFF.

The chain links TRBV19 to TRBJ1-5, with no clear D. This CDR3 is built from 15 residues. Germline-derived CDR1 and CDR2 are LNHDA and SQIVND (reference sequence). V lost 3 bases and J lost 0, with 9 bases in between. CDR3 bases: TGTGCCAGTAGTATCGCACCCTATAGCAATCAGCCCCAGCATTTT. Translating it yields CASSIAPYSNQPQHF. The full variable domain, with the rest looked up from reference TRBV19 and TRBJ1-5, is DGGITQSPKYLFRKEGQNVTLSCEQNLNHDAMYWYRQDPGQGLRLIYYSQIVNDFQKGDIAEGYSVSREKKESFPLTVTSAQKNPTAFYLCASSIAPYSNQPQHFGDGTRLSIL.

The gene calls are TRBV2 and TRBJ1-2; no clear D gene. The germline V gene encodes CDR1 SNHLY and CDR2 FYNNEI. The CDR3 runs to 13 residues. Trimming cost V 11 bases and J 5 bases, with 18 bases left between them. CDR3 amino acids: CACRVEGGYGYTF. CDR3 coding DNA: TGTGCCTGCCGAGTGGAGGGCGGGTATGGCTACACCTTC.

Comment on this clone: One end of the junction fails to match germline, which may point to a read error. The rearrangement links TRBV7-9 to TRBJ2-1; D is uncertain. In germline, CDR1 is SEHNR, CDR2 FQNEAQ (reference sequence). The CDR3 consists of 14 residues. CDR3 in DNA: TGTTCCAGCAGCTTAGGAACAGCCAACAATGAGCAGTTCTTC. This gives the protein CSSSLGTANNEQFF.

This chain joins TRBV7-3 and TRBJ2-2; 8 bases agree with TRBD2. V trimming: 5 bases; J trimming: 5 bases; junction bases outside the gene matches: 7. The V gene's germline CDR1 is SGHTA and CDR2 FQGTGA. CDR3 length: 15 residues. CDR3 in DNA: TGTGCCAGCAGCACAACAGTAGCGGGGACCGGGGAGCTGTTTTTT. Protein product: CASSTTVAGTGELFF.

In its sample, this clone was seen a few times. The chain recombines TRBV5-5 with TRBJ2-1; TRBD2 might be the D (6 bases). The CDR3 consists of 16 residues. Germline V gene data show CDR1 as SGHKS and CDR2 as YYEKEE (reference sequence). Trimming took off 3 bases at V and 4 bases at J, with 17 bases between the two ends. The CDR3 DNA reads as TGTGCCAGCAGCTACCCGTTAGGGGAGGTTTACAATGAGCAGTTCTTC. Residues: CASSYPLGEVYNEQFF. Using reference TRBV5-5 and TRBJ2-1 for the parts outside the CDR3, the full variable domain is DAGVTQSPTHLIKTRGQQVTLRCSPISGHKSVSWYQQVLGQGPQFIFQYYEKEERGRGNFPDRFSARQFPNYSSELNVNALLLGDSALYLCASSYPLGEVYNEQFFGPGTRLTVL.

The genes are TRBV23-1 and TRBJ2-7; TRBD2 matches 7 bases. TRBV23-1 falls under the ORF class, with uncertain function. J gave up 1 base and V 0 bases, and 9 bases lay outside the gene matches. The CDR3 extends over 17 amino acids. The CDR3 coding sequence is TGCGCCAGCAGTCAATCGGGGGAGGGGCCACCTTCCTACGAGCAGTACTTC. It encodes CASSQSGEGPPSYEQYF.

The rearrangement uses TRBV10-1 and TRBJ1-1; possible D gene TRBD1, 5 bases. This CDR3 has 14 amino acids. Germline loops: CDR1 WNHNN, CDR2 SYGVQD (reference sequence). Trimming pared 0 bases from V and 4 bases from J, leaving 9 bases between. DNA for the CDR3: TGCGCCAGCAGTGAGTCGCGCCAGGGCACTGAAGCTTTCTTT. Its protein product is CASSESRQGTEAFF.

This clone was counted once. As DNA, the CDR3 is TGTGCCAGCAGCGTAGAGGGACATGGAAACACCATATATTTT. Amino acid sequence: CASSVEGHGNTIYF. The chain carries TRBV9 and TRBJ1-3; tentatively, D is TRBD1 (6 bases). V lost 0 bases and J 3 bases, leaving 7 bases between the germline ends. Germline CDR1 is SGDLS and CDR2 is YYNGEE. The CDR3 length is 14 residues.

The chain combines TRBV10-3 with TRBJ2-2, with D perhaps matching TRBD1 (7 bases). V dropped 10 bases and J dropped 7 bases, with 16 bases sitting between them. Germline lookup yields CDR1 ENHRY and CDR2 SYGVKD. The CDR3 covers 13 residues. This chain's CDR3 is CATQGGPDGELFF. Here the CDR3 DNA reads TGTGCCACTCAGGGGGGACCGGACGGGGAGCTGTTTTTT.

V gene TRBV7-9 combines with J gene TRBJ2-2; 8 bases align to TRBD2. CDR1 and CDR2 from the germline V gene are SEHNR and FQNEAQ (reference sequence). Trimming removed 8 bases from V and 6 bases from J; junction bases left unmatched: 8. CDR3 length: 14 residues. The CDR3 is CASFSGGFPGELFF. The CDR3 nucleotides are TGTGCCAGCTTTTCGGGGGGGTTCCCCGGGGAGCTGTTTTTT.

V usage is TRBV18 and J usage is TRBJ2-4, with TRBD1 as a possible D gene (7 bases). Germline CDR1 and CDR2: KGHSH and LQKENI. V lost 3 bases, J lost 1 base, and 16 bases lay in between. This CDR3 has 17 residues. This CDR3 is CASSPQPPGGAKNIQYF. CDR3 DNA sequence: TGTGCCAGCTCACCCCAGCCTCCAGGGGGGGCCAAAAACATTCAGTACTTC.

V and J are TRBV2 and TRBJ2-7, with D possibly matching TRBD1 (5 bases). V was cut by 3 bases and J by 1 base, with 10 bases left in between. This CDR3 comprises 14 residues. The germline CDR1 and CDR2 sequences are SNHLY and FYNNEI. The CDR3 sequence: CASSEAGKSYEQYV. CDR3 coding DNA: TGTGCCAGCAGTGAGGCAGGGAAGTCCTACGAGCAGTACGTC.

The J gene is TRBJ2-1, the V gene TRBV5-1, with D possibly matching TRBD1 (5 bases). Germline CDR1 and CDR2: SGHRS and YFSETQ. The ends were cut back, 0 bases at V and 4 bases at J, with 8 bases in the middle. The length of the CDR3 is 14 residues. In nucleotides, the CDR3 is TGCGCCAGCAGCTTGGTAGGGGCTTACAATGAGCAGTTCTTC. Its translation: CASSLVGAYNEQFF.

In this sample, this clone turned up a few times. The chain links TRBV28 to TRBJ1-2; 7 bases align to TRBD1. V was pared by 5 bases and J by 0 bases, with 6 bases of the junction left unmatched. The germline V gene encodes CDR1 MDHEN and CDR2 SYDVKM. The CDR3 contains 15 residues. This CDR3 is CASSALGQSNYGYTF. CDR3 DNA sequence: TGTGCCAGCAGTGCGTTGGGACAGTCTAACTATGGCTACACCTTC.

Turning to this clone: A junction boundary mismatches the germline segment, possibly from a read error. The same CDR3 arises from other DNA sequences in this sample as well. This chain connects TRBV11-2 to TRBJ1-6; D gene uncertain. This CDR3 region has 15 residues. The germline gives CDR1 SGHAT, CDR2 FQNNGV. This CDR3 reads CASNPESSYNSPLHF. The CDR3 DNA follows: TGTGCCAGCAACCCCGAGAGCTCCTATAATTCCCCCCTCCACTTT.

This sequence joins TRBV14 and TRBJ2-5; 13 bases agree with TRBD2. Germline V CDR1 and CDR2: SGHDN, FVKESK. V lost 4 bases, J lost 1 base, and 6 bases stayed unmatched. CDR3 length equals 17 residues. The DNA of the CDR3 is TGTGCCAGCAGCCGAAAGGGACTAGCGGGGCCCCAAGAGACCCAGTACTTC. This sequence encodes CASSRKGLAGPQETQYF.

The chain has TRBV6-6 and TRBJ1-6; D is unresolved. The CDR3 length is 15 residues. The ends were cut back, 0 bases at V and 7 bases at J, with 10 bases in the middle. Germline CDR1 is MNHNY and CDR2 is SVGAGI (reference sequence). Here the CDR3 DNA reads TGTGCCAGCAGTTACTCGTCAACAGTGAATTCACCCCTCCACTTT. As protein: CASSYSSTVNSPLHF.

The genes are TRBV5-1 and TRBJ2-5, with TRBD2 as a possible D gene (6 bases). V lost 1 base and J lost 2, with 12 bases in between. This CDR3 comprises 15 residues. The germline CDR1 and CDR2 sequences are SGHRS and YFSETQ. CDR3 in amino acids: CASSLLGLTQETQYF. As DNA, the CDR3 is TGCGCCAGCAGCTTGTTGGGACTGACACAAGAGACCCAGTACTTC.

V and J are TRBV30 and TRBJ1-2, with TRBD1 as a possible D gene (5 bases). The CDR3 runs 13 residues. Looked up from germline, CDR1 is GTSNPN and CDR2 is SVGIG (reference sequence). Trimming took 3 bases from V and 4 from J, leaving 12 bases between them. The CDR3 spells CAWRTERIYGYTF. CDR3 bases: TGTGCCTGGAGGACAGAGAGGATCTATGGCTACACCTTC.

The count of this clone is one. The J gene is TRBJ2-3, the V gene TRBV15; no firm D call. V dropped 0 bases and J dropped 0 bases, with 10 bases sitting between them. The germline V gene encodes CDR1 LNHNV and CDR2 YYDKDF (reference sequence). CDR3 length: 16 amino acids. The CDR3 spells CATSRDWYASTDTQYF. The CDR3 bases are TGTGCCACCAGCAGAGATTGGTATGCGAGCACAGATACGCAGTATTTT. The full variable domain, in which reference TRBV15 and TRBJ2-3 provide the parts outside the CDR3, is DAMVIQNPRYQVTQFGKPVTLSCSQTLNHNVMYWYQQKSSQAPKLLFHYYDKDFNNEADTPDNFQSRRPNTSFCFLDIRSPGLGDTAMYLCATSRDWYASTDTQYFGPGTRLTVL.

The genes are TRBV7-9 and TRBJ1-1; tentatively, D is TRBD1 (5 bases). V was cut by 1 base and J by 4 bases, with 16 bases left in between. Germline V CDR1 and CDR2: SEHNR, FQNEAQ (reference sequence). The CDR3 extends over 16 amino acids. The CDR3, as DNA: TGTGCCAGCAGCTTAGATCCAGGGAGGGTGGGCACTGAAGCTTTCTTT. It translates to CASSLDPGRVGTEAFF.